These T cell receptor beta chains were read from a single sample in a study of CD8+ T cells in alopecia areata. Measured with immunoSEQ multiplex PCR; TCRdb has only the in-frame clones, and not every one. The sample yields 140,000 to 150,000 clones, less than 70% seen once. The sample in question was CD8+ T cells sorted from blood, obtained at week 4, from a patient treated with tofacitinib. All receptors derive from a human donor with alopecia areata. Each CDR3 is given with its conserved first and last residue. D genes are given only for firm matches. Only part of the rows carry a size: once, few, many, or a class if the clone is expanded.

CASSTLTDYEQYF	NA	TRBV5-6	13	TRBJ2-7	NA
CSVWTSQSYEQYF	NA	TRBV29-1	13	TRBJ2-7	many
CASSFARDSYEQYF	NA	TRBV27	14	TRBJ2-7	NA
CASSVGGGTYEQYF	TRBD2	TRBV9	14	TRBJ2-7	NA
CASSLGLYGYTF	NA	TRBV7-9	12	TRBJ1-2	NA
CASKTFLGGQETQYF	NA	TRBV7-9	15	TRBJ2-5	once
CASSPGGSAEAFF	NA	TRBV5-1	13	TRBJ1-1	NA
CASSLIVETAYGYTF	NA	TRBV7-9	15	TRBJ1-2	few
CASSQDQQGNYGYTF	NA	TRBV4-3	15	TRBJ1-2	once
CASRPSPPVRETQYF	NA	TRBV2	15	TRBJ2-5	NA
CASSQDVEFGNTIYF	NA	TRBV4-3	15	TRBJ1-3	few
CSVGGGSGNQPQHF	NA	TRBV29-1	14	TRBJ1-5	NA
CASSLGRGLNTEAFF	TRBD1	TRBV7-9	15	TRBJ1-1	NA
CASSLGASGLGTTQYF	TRBD2	TRBV27	16	TRBJ2-5	NA
CASNSPRGHGYTF	NA	TRBV7-9	13	TRBJ1-2	once
CASSNRQDPAFF	NA	TRBV19	12	TRBJ1-1	few
CASSLGHRAYEQYF	NA	TRBV5-4	14	TRBJ2-7	NA
CAAWDRLAEAFF	TRBD1	TRBV6-5	12	TRBJ1-1	NA
CAWSVLAGSLGTDTQYF	TRBD2	TRBV30	17	TRBJ2-3	NA
CASSQDPGLAAYEQYF	TRBD2	TRBV4-2	16	TRBJ2-7	few
CASSQDRESNQPQHF	NA	TRBV4-3	15	TRBJ1-5	NA
CASSLARYNSPLHF	NA	TRBV7-9	14	TRBJ1-6	NA
CASSPGQGLAHEQYF	TRBD1	TRBV7-9	15	TRBJ2-7	NA
CASSPQEDTQYF	NA	TRBV6-5	12	TRBJ2-3	NA
CASSVVSMAGTDTQYF	NA	TRBV9	16	TRBJ2-3	NA
CASSHSQWKTQYF	NA	TRBV14	13	TRBJ2-5	NA
CASSFWGEWVYF	NA	TRBV5-4	12	TRBJ2-3	NA
CSVLREGYGYTF	NA	TRBV29-1	12	TRBJ1-2	NA
CSVVKANYGYTF	NA	TRBV29-1	12	TRBJ1-2	once
CASSSLDRGGDYEQYF	TRBD1	TRBV7-9	16	TRBJ2-7	NA
CASSLVGEGEQYF	TRBD2	TRBV11-2	13	TRBJ2-7	NA
CASSFERNSYEQYF	NA	TRBV13	14	TRBJ2-7	NA
CASSFGGDTQYF	NA	TRBV7-9	12	TRBJ2-3	NA
CASSLLDKQALYGYTF	NA	TRBV5-6	16	TRBJ1-2	NA
CASSLDREFTEAFF	TRBD1	TRBV4-3	14	TRBJ1-1	NA
CASSLIRRGLSYGYTF	TRBD1	TRBV7-8	16	TRBJ1-2	medium-sized
CAWSAGGGSPLHF	NA	TRBV30	13	TRBJ1-6	NA
CASSYSLNTGELFF	NA	TRBV6-5	14	TRBJ2-2	NA
CSVEGMTGGEVNYGYTF	TRBD1	TRBV29-1	17	TRBJ1-2	NA
CSVEDSIGEGGLMTGNTIYF	NA	TRBV29-1	20	TRBJ1-3	NA
CASSETGDRAYNLSSYNEQFF	TRBD1	TRBV2	21	TRBJ2-1	few
CASSFGQGDYGYTF	TRBD1	TRBV7-9	14	TRBJ1-2	NA
CASSLPGTGMYEQYF	TRBD1	TRBV27	15	TRBJ2-7	NA
CASSFAASYEQYF	NA	TRBV27	13	TRBJ2-7	NA
CASSLVLGRLVYEQYF	NA	TRBV27	16	TRBJ2-7	NA
CASSFGLLGGIGTGELFF	NA	TRBV13	18	TRBJ2-2	NA
CASSLGRTNSPLHF	NA	TRBV13	14	TRBJ1-6	NA
CASSYSGRGYEQYF	NA	TRBV6-5	14	TRBJ2-7	few
CSVEVWDRGTYEQYF	TRBD1	TRBV29-1	15	TRBJ2-7	NA
CASSPGTGSYEQYF	NA	TRBV13	14	TRBJ2-7	NA
CSVAENTEAFF	NA	TRBV29-1	11	TRBJ1-1	NA
CAHEGSNEKLFF	NA	TRBV30	12	TRBJ1-4	NA
CASSLDSKAFF	NA	TRBV7-9	11	TRBJ1-1	few
CASSVATSLPYEQYF	NA	TRBV9	15	TRBJ2-7	NA
CASSWHTGNTEAFF	NA	TRBV5-1	14	TRBJ1-1	NA
CASSLGRTPNQPQHF	NA	TRBV7-8	15	TRBJ1-5	NA
CASSRPLGYTF	NA	TRBV7-2	11	TRBJ1-2	NA
CASSSHHTGINQPQHF	NA	TRBV19	16	TRBJ1-5	NA
CASSPPARVGNEQFF	NA	TRBV18	15	TRBJ2-1	NA